The rows below give T cell receptor beta chains drawn from one sample of a study of blood T cell repertoires in COVID-19. Clones were read by immunoSEQ multiplex PCR, and TCRdb kept only the in-frame ones, dropping some. The sample holds 140,000 or so clones, over 80% seen once. What was sequenced was PBMCs or T cells enriched from blood (not recorded which). The receptor set was obtained from a man in his 60s who had recovered from COVID-19. Each CDR3 is given with its conserved first and last residue. Each record gives: clone size, J gene, D gene, V gene, CDR3 length, CDR3 protein, CDR3 DNA. A D gene is named only where the DNA matches it firmly. Size is omitted from some rows. Given values are once, few, many or a class for expanded clones.

clone_size: .
j_call: TRBJ1-3
d_call: .
v_call: TRBV19
cdr3_length: 16
cdr3_aa: CASSHPRGSSGNTIYF
cdr3_nt: TGTGCCAGTAGCCACCCGCGGGGTAGCTCTGGAAACACCATATATTTT

clone_size: .
j_call: TRBJ2-7
d_call: .
v_call: TRBV6-5
cdr3_length: 14
cdr3_aa: CASRRTAGPREQYF
cdr3_nt: TGTGCCAGCAGACGAACGGCAGGGCCCCGCGAGCAGTACTTC

clone_size: .
j_call: TRBJ2-7
d_call: TRBD1
v_call: TRBV28
cdr3_length: 12
cdr3_aa: CASSFSDRGRYF
cdr3_nt: TGTGCCAGCAGTTTTTCCGACAGGGGGCGATACTTC

clone_size: .
j_call: TRBJ1-1
d_call: .
v_call: TRBV2
cdr3_length: 16
cdr3_aa: CASSEADNPRDTEAFF
cdr3_nt: TGTGCCAGCAGTGAAGCGGACAACCCCCGGGACACTGAAGCTTTCTTT

clone_size: .
j_call: TRBJ2-7
d_call: TRBD1
v_call: TRBV2
cdr3_length: 14
cdr3_aa: CASTRDRVSYEQYF
cdr3_nt: TGTGCCAGCACCCGGGACAGGGTATCCTACGAGCAGTACTTC

clone_size: .
j_call: TRBJ2-7
d_call: .
v_call: TRBV6-5
cdr3_length: 12
cdr3_aa: CASKSQGYEQYF
cdr3_nt: TGTGCCAGCAAATCACAGGGCTACGAGCAGTACTTC

clone_size: .
j_call: TRBJ2-5
d_call: TRBD2
v_call: TRBV2
cdr3_length: 13
cdr3_aa: CASTYNSGETQYF
cdr3_nt: TGTGCCAGCACCTACAATAGCGGGGAGACCCAGTACTTC

clone_size: .
j_call: TRBJ2-5
d_call: TRBD1
v_call: TRBV5-1
cdr3_length: 13
cdr3_aa: CASRFDRVETQYF
cdr3_nt: TGCGCCAGCAGATTCGACAGGGTAGAGACCCAGTACTTC

clone_size: once
j_call: TRBJ1-6
d_call: TRBD1
v_call: TRBV2
cdr3_length: 14
cdr3_aa: CASIGETGVLPLHF
cdr3_nt: TGTGCCAGCATCGGCGAGACAGGGGTGTTGCCCCTCCACTTT

clone_size: .
j_call: TRBJ2-3
d_call: TRBD2
v_call: TRBV7-2
cdr3_length: 15
cdr3_aa: CASSLTSGRTDTQYF
cdr3_nt: TGTGCCAGCAGCTTAACTAGCGGGAGGACAGATACGCAGTATTTT

clone_size: once
j_call: TRBJ1-6
d_call: .
v_call: TRBV30
cdr3_length: 13
cdr3_aa: CAWEQAGASPLHF
cdr3_nt: TGTGCCTGGGAGCAGGCGGGGGCCTCACCCCTCCACTTT

clone_size: .
j_call: TRBJ1-2
d_call: TRBD1
v_call: TRBV27
cdr3_length: 14
cdr3_aa: CASSLSGDRVSYTF
cdr3_nt: TGTGCCAGCAGTTTATCGGGGGACAGGGTCAGCTACACCTTC

clone_size: .
j_call: TRBJ2-7
d_call: TRBD2
v_call: TRBV19
cdr3_length: 14
cdr3_aa: CASSRLAGAYEQYF
cdr3_nt: TGTGCCAGTAGTAGACTAGCGGGAGCCTACGAGCAGTACTTC

clone_size: .
j_call: TRBJ2-1
d_call: .
v_call: TRBV6-5
cdr3_length: 14
cdr3_aa: CASSPRWGGAEQFF
cdr3_nt: TGTGCCAGCAGTCCCCGGTGGGGGGGGGCCGAGCAGTTCTTC

clone_size: .
j_call: TRBJ1-1
d_call: .
v_call: TRBV5-1
cdr3_length: 14
cdr3_aa: CASSFTVGNTEAFF
cdr3_nt: TGCGCCAGCAGCTTTACAGTCGGAAACACTGAAGCTTTCTTT

clone_size: .
j_call: TRBJ2-2
d_call: TRBD2
v_call: TRBV5-4
cdr3_length: 14
cdr3_aa: CASSGAGVGGELFF
cdr3_nt: TGTGCCAGCAGCGGGGCGGGGGTCGGAGGGGAGCTGTTTTTT

clone_size: .
j_call: TRBJ2-1
d_call: .
v_call: TRBV27
cdr3_length: 15
cdr3_aa: CASSLFPTGRNEQFF
cdr3_nt: TGTGCCAGCAGTTTATTCCCAACTGGGAGGAATGAGCAGTTCTTC

clone_size: once
j_call: TRBJ2-1
d_call: TRBD2
v_call: TRBV10-3
cdr3_length: 14
cdr3_aa: CAIRVTSGGNEQFF
cdr3_nt: TGTGCCATCAGGGTGACTAGCGGGGGTAATGAGCAGTTCTTC

clone_size: .
j_call: TRBJ2-5
d_call: TRBD2
v_call: TRBV15
cdr3_length: 17
cdr3_aa: CATSRESLAGGQETQYF
cdr3_nt: TGTGCCACCAGCAGAGAGTCGCTAGCGGGGGGGCAAGAGACCCAGTACTTC

clone_size: .
j_call: TRBJ2-7
d_call: .
v_call: TRBV7-8
cdr3_length: 11
cdr3_aa: CASSPAYEQYF
cdr3_nt: TGTGCCAGCAGCCCCGCCTACGAGCAGTACTTC

clone_size: once
j_call: TRBJ2-1
d_call: .
v_call: TRBV18
cdr3_length: 17
cdr3_aa: CASSPTLEEGSYNEQFF
cdr3_nt: TGTGCCAGCTCACCAACGTTGGAGGAGGGCTCCTACAATGAGCAGTTCTTC

clone_size: .
j_call: TRBJ2-2
d_call: .
v_call: TRBV5-1
cdr3_length: 14
cdr3_aa: CASKQQLNTGELFF
cdr3_nt: TGCGCCAGCAAGCAACAGCTTAACACCGGGGAGCTGTTTTTT

clone_size: .
j_call: TRBJ2-3
d_call: .
v_call: TRBV7-8
cdr3_length: 15
cdr3_aa: CASSLVAARRDTQYF
cdr3_nt: TGTGCCAGCAGCTTAGTGGCAGCGAGGAGAGATACGCAGTATTTT

clone_size: .
j_call: TRBJ2-3
d_call: .
v_call: TRBV5-6
cdr3_length: 11
cdr3_aa: CASSSTDTQYF
cdr3_nt: TGTGCCAGCAGTAGTACAGATACGCAGTATTTT

clone_size: once
j_call: TRBJ2-2
d_call: TRBD1
v_call: TRBV6-1
cdr3_length: 16
cdr3_aa: CASSDPGQGHTGELFF
cdr3_nt: TGTGCCAGCAGTGACCCGGGACAGGGCCACACCGGGGAGCTGTTTTTT

clone_size: once
j_call: TRBJ2-7
d_call: TRBD2
v_call: TRBV3-1/TRBV3-2
cdr3_length: 16
cdr3_aa: CASSPYGGGGTYEQYF
cdr3_nt: TGTGCCAGCAGCCCGTATGGGGGCGGGGGGACCTACGAGCAGTACTTC

clone_size: .
j_call: TRBJ2-1
d_call: .
v_call: TRBV18
cdr3_length: 15
cdr3_aa: CASSPLALTYNEQFF
cdr3_nt: TGTGCCAGCTCACCACTAGCGCTCACCTACAATGAGCAGTTCTTC

clone_size: once
j_call: TRBJ1-2
d_call: .
v_call: TRBV15
cdr3_length: 17
cdr3_aa: CATSRDGRQATNYGYTF
cdr3_nt: TGTGCCACCAGCAGAGATGGGAGACAGGCTACTAACTATGGCTACACCTTC

clone_size: .
j_call: TRBJ1-1
d_call: .
v_call: TRBV6-5
cdr3_length: 15
cdr3_aa: CASTTLGGSNTEAFF
cdr3_nt: TGTGCCAGCACGACCCTTGGAGGATCGAACACTGAAGCTTTCTTT

clone_size: .
j_call: TRBJ1-2
d_call: .
v_call: TRBV27
cdr3_length: 16
cdr3_aa: CASSLKRDIWNYGYTF
cdr3_nt: TGTGCCAGCAGTTTGAAACGGGACATCTGGAACTATGGCTACACCTTC

clone_size: .
j_call: TRBJ2-5
d_call: .
v_call: TRBV27
cdr3_length: 13
cdr3_aa: CATKTVPGETQYF
cdr3_nt: TGTGCCACCAAGACAGTTCCGGGCGAGACCCAGTACTTC

clone_size: .
j_call: TRBJ1-6
d_call: TRBD1
v_call: TRBV9
cdr3_length: 15
cdr3_aa: CASSPRDRAHSPLHF
cdr3_nt: TGTGCCAGCAGCCCGAGGGACAGGGCCCATTCACCCCTCCACTTT

clone_size: .
j_call: TRBJ2-3
d_call: .
v_call: TRBV29-1
cdr3_length: 11
cdr3_aa: CSVASTDTQYF
cdr3_nt: TGCAGCGTTGCTAGCACAGATACGCAGTATTTT

clone_size: .
j_call: TRBJ2-7
d_call: TRBD2
v_call: TRBV29-1
cdr3_length: 14
cdr3_aa: CSVKTSLGSYEQYF
cdr3_nt: TGCAGCGTGAAGACTAGCTTAGGCTCCTACGAGCAGTACTTC

clone_size: .
j_call: TRBJ2-2
d_call: .
v_call: TRBV6-5
cdr3_length: 13
cdr3_aa: CASSYSEGWELFF
cdr3_nt: TGTGCCAGCAGTTACTCTGAGGGCTGGGAGCTGTTTTTT

clone_size: .
j_call: TRBJ2-7
d_call: .
v_call: TRBV2
cdr3_length: 13
cdr3_aa: CASSMGRAYEQYF
cdr3_nt: TGTGCCAGCAGTATGGGCAGGGCCTACGAGCAGTACTTC

clone_size: .
j_call: TRBJ2-2
d_call: TRBD1
v_call: TRBV27
cdr3_length: 18
cdr3_aa: CASSLWGWDRVQTGELFF
cdr3_nt: TGTGCCAGCAGTTTATGGGGCTGGGACAGGGTTCAAACCGGGGAGCTGTTTTTT

clone_size: .
j_call: TRBJ2-2
d_call: .
v_call: TRBV19
cdr3_length: 16
cdr3_aa: CASSISVTSLTGELFF
cdr3_nt: TGTGCCAGTAGTATTTCCGTAACCTCACTCACCGGGGAGCTGTTTTTT

clone_size: .
j_call: TRBJ2-7
d_call: .
v_call: TRBV3-1/TRBV3-2
cdr3_length: 12
cdr3_aa: CASSQEGPEQYF
cdr3_nt: TGTGCCAGCAGCCAAGAGGGGCCCGAGCAGTACTTC

clone_size: .
j_call: TRBJ2-1
d_call: TRBD2
v_call: TRBV5-3
cdr3_length: 18
cdr3_aa: CASPWGGSESSSYNEQFF
cdr3_nt: TGTGCCAGCCCCTGGGGGGGTAGCGAATCGAGCTCCTACAATGAGCAGTTCTTC

clone_size: .
j_call: TRBJ2-2
d_call: .
v_call: TRBV5-1
cdr3_length: 15
cdr3_aa: CASSLTGLNTGELFF
cdr3_nt: TGCGCCAGCAGCTTGACGGGGTTAAACACCGGGGAGCTGTTTTTT

clone_size: .
j_call: TRBJ2-7
d_call: .
v_call: TRBV18
cdr3_length: 14
cdr3_aa: CASSPGGLSYEQYF
cdr3_nt: TGTGCCAGCTCACCAGGGGGACTCTCCTACGAGCAGTACTTC

clone_size: .
j_call: TRBJ2-2
d_call: .
v_call: TRBV12-5
cdr3_length: 14
cdr3_aa: CASGLGGITGELFF
cdr3_nt: TGTGCTAGTGGTTTAGGGGGTATAACCGGGGAGCTGTTTTTT

clone_size: .
j_call: TRBJ1-4
d_call: .
v_call: TRBV29-1
cdr3_length: 12
cdr3_aa: CSGRTHNEKLFF
cdr3_nt: TGCAGCGGGCGGACACATAATGAAAAACTGTTTTTT

clone_size: .
j_call: TRBJ2-7
d_call: .
v_call: TRBV9
cdr3_length: 14
cdr3_aa: CASSVGWGTDEQYF
cdr3_nt: TGTGCCAGCAGCGTAGGTTGGGGCACGGACGAGCAGTACTTC

clone_size: .
j_call: TRBJ1-2
d_call: .
v_call: TRBV12-3/TRBV12-4
cdr3_length: 13
cdr3_aa: CASGGGLPSGYTF
cdr3_nt: TGTGCCAGCGGCGGGGGGCTCCCCTCCGGCTACACCTTC

clone_size: .
j_call: TRBJ2-2
d_call: .
v_call: TRBV2
cdr3_length: 16
cdr3_aa: CASSVGQGGYTGELFF
cdr3_nt: TGTGCCAGCAGCGTTGGACAGGGAGGGTACACCGGGGAGCTGTTTTTT

clone_size: .
j_call: TRBJ1-5
d_call: TRBD1
v_call: TRBV7-8
cdr3_length: 15
cdr3_aa: CASSRGDSFNQPQHF
cdr3_nt: TGTGCCAGCAGCCGAGGGGACAGTTTCAATCAGCCCCAGCATTTT

clone_size: .
j_call: TRBJ2-2
d_call: .
v_call: TRBV18
cdr3_length: 14
cdr3_aa: CASTITAATGELFF
cdr3_nt: TGTGCCAGTACTATTACTGCGGCCACCGGGGAGCTGTTTTTT

clone_size: .
j_call: TRBJ2-2
d_call: .
v_call: TRBV3-1/TRBV3-2
cdr3_length: 14
cdr3_aa: CASSRRGNTGELFF
cdr3_nt: TGTGCCAGCAGCCGGAGGGGGAACACCGGGGAGCTGTTTTTT

clone_size: .
j_call: TRBJ1-5
d_call: .
v_call: TRBV7-3
cdr3_length: 13
cdr3_aa: CASSSGPGQPQHF
cdr3_nt: TGTGCCAGCAGCTCAGGCCCGGGGCAGCCCCAGCATTTT

clone_size: .
j_call: TRBJ1-5
d_call: .
v_call: TRBV18
cdr3_length: 15
cdr3_aa: CASSPELGADQPQHF
cdr3_nt: TGTGCCAGCTCACCAGAGCTGGGGGCGGATCAGCCCCAGCATTTT

clone_size: .
j_call: TRBJ1-5
d_call: .
v_call: TRBV19
cdr3_length: 14
cdr3_aa: CASSLGPSNQPQHF
cdr3_nt: TGTGCCAGTAGTTTGGGGCCCAGCAATCAGCCCCAGCATTTT

clone_size: .
j_call: TRBJ1-5
d_call: .
v_call: TRBV5-5
cdr3_length: 17
cdr3_aa: CASSFTGQGGSNQPQHF
cdr3_nt: TGTGCCAGCAGCTTTACAGGGCAAGGTGGGAGCAATCAGCCCCAGCATTTT